Each of the 5 T cell receptor beta chains below was sequenced from the same sample in a study of blood T cell repertoires in COVID-19. Profiled with immunoSEQ multiplex PCR; TCRdb holds only in-frame clones, not every one. The repertoire holds about 97,000 clones, with about 86% as singletons. Sequences were obtained from peripheral blood. These receptors originate from a human donor in a cohort sampled during active COVID-19.

The chain joins TRBV6-5 to TRBJ1-6; 7 nucleotides agree with TRBD1. The length of the CDR3 is 16 residues. The V segment lost 4 bases and the J segment 10 bases; nucleotides outside the gene matches: 13. From germline, CDR1 is MNHEY and CDR2 SVGAGI. CDR3 in amino acids: CASSLQRQGIWSPLHF. The DNA for the CDR3 is TGTGCCAGCAGTTTACAACGACAGGGTATATGGTCACCCCTCCACTTT.

This chain links TRBV21-1 with TRBJ1-5; the DNA was not used to check the table's D call, TRBD1. TRBV21-1 is given as a pseudogene. This CDR3 comprises 17 residues. CDR3 coding DNA: TGTGCCAGCAGCAAAGGAGGCGGGACAGGGGCCAATCAGCCCCAGCATTTT. It yields the protein CASSKGGGTGANQPQHF.

This chain connects TRBV14 to TRBJ1-4, with D tentatively TRBD1 (5 bases). This CDR3 region has 13 residues. V was clipped by 6 bases and J by 6 bases, with 11 bases between them. Per germline, CDR1 SGHDN and CDR2 FVKESK. The CDR3 reads CASSLDSHEKLFF. In DNA, the CDR3 is TGTGCCAGCAGTCTTGACAGCCATGAAAAACTGTTTTTT.

This clone has just a few counts. V gene TRBV7-2 combines with J gene TRBJ2-1, with D possibly TRBD1 on 5 matching bases. This CDR3 is built from 13 residues. Per germline, CDR1 SGHTA and CDR2 FQGNSA. V was pared by 0 bases and J by 12 bases, with 12 bases between. The CDR3 nucleotides read TGTGCCAGCAGCTTAGCGTGGGGCGATGGGCAGTTCTTC. This translates into CASSLAWGDGQFF.

The V and J genes are TRBV2 and TRBJ2-7; D is perhaps TRBD1 (6 bases). The germline CDR1 and CDR2 sequences are SNHLY and FYNNEI. The V end was cut by 7 bases, the J end by 7 bases, with 14 bases between. CDR3 length: 12 amino acids. The chain's CDR3 is CASTNRQAEQYF. For the CDR3, the DNA is TGTGCCAGCACTAACCGACAGGCAGAGCAGTACTTC.